This T cell receptor (beta chain) was retrieved from a study of response to subunit inactivated influenza vaccine. TCRdb independently ran MiXCR on the RT-PCR reads; one entry per CDR3 protein. Seen here are about 580,000 distinct CDR3 sequences, around 13% observed once, and the top ten hold over 8.5%. As concerns this clonotype: The antigen remains undetermined.

Study-wide findings and caveats: The authors proposed limited new T cell recruitment per seasonal influenza vaccination.

CDR3 length equals 16 residues. In germline, CDR1 is MDHEN, CDR2 SYDVKM. V was clipped by 2 bases and J by 7 bases, with 18 bases between them. The source was PBMCs from blood, collected 12 days after vaccination. The rearrangement uses TRBV28 and TRBJ2-1; D might be TRBD2 (6 bases). This receptor was taken from a man aged 45-60 years who received an inactivated influenza vaccine. DNA of the CDR3: TGTGCCAGCAGTTTAGGCGGGCAGGGAGGTAGGAATGAGCAGTTCTTC. The encoded protein is CASSLGGQGGRNEQFF. Supplemented by reference TRBV28 and TRBJ2-1, the full variable domain reads DVKVTQSSRYLVKRTGEKVFLECVQDMDHENMFWYRQDPGLGLRLIYFSYDVKMKEKGDIPEGYSVSREKKERFSLILESASTNQTSMYLCASSLGGQGGRNEQFFGPGTRLTVL.